The following is a T cell receptor (beta chain) sequence with its context. The data originate from a study of blood T cell repertoires in COVID-19. Study-wide background: The United States, Italy and Spain provided the acute and convalescent COVID-19 samples. PBMCs, B-cell-depleted T cells, or T cells were the source of the cDNA or gDNA that made up the material.

The CDR3 is 14 amino acids. CDR1 is LNHDA and CDR2 is SQIVND in the germline V gene (reference sequence). Trimming cost V 0 bases and J 4 bases; bases outside gene matches: 1. In the original workflow: Amplifying reference gene primers gave estimates of nucleated cell counts. The data were produced by immunoSEQ multiplex PCR, yet TCRdb's version contains in-frame clones alone and is incomplete. Clone size and the V and J calls come from that table; the DNA yielded D and trimming. The sample comprises approximately 230,000 clones, around nine tenths of which are singletons, and under 4% rests with the top ten.

The sequenced sample consisted of peripheral blood. This chain connects TRBV19 to TRBJ2-3, with TRBD2 identical over 7 bases. The sequence came from a man aged 18 to 29 with active or convalescent COVID-19. The CDR3: CASSIDLAADTQYF. In nucleotides, the CDR3 is TGTGCCAGTAGTATAGATCTAGCGGCAGATACGCAGTATTTT.